This section outlines one TCR beta chain sequence together with its context. Its antigen is unknown. The CDR3 has 13 residues. Looked up from germline, CDR1 is SGHVS and CDR2 is FNYEAQ. The V end was cut by 5 bases, the J end by 0 bases, with 5 bases between. Method: immunoSEQ multiplex PCR; TCRdb's copy keeps in-frame clones and lacks some. The sample yields under 10,000 clones, about 80% seen once. This record comes from a study of immune evolution from preneoplasia to lung adenocarcinoma. General study findings and limits: Compared with EGFR-mutant or double wild-type lesions, KRAS-mutant nodules were more clonal. Top clone frequencies peaked in normal lung, apparently declining through invasive adenocarcinoma. Normal lung had highest clonality; later lesions appeared denser, more diverse.

Macro-dissection enriched premalignant or tumor cells before nucleic acid extraction. The origin of this receptor is an older person with lung adenocarcinoma. The specimen sequenced was FFPE minimally invasive lung adenocarcinoma tissue. The rearrangement uses TRBV7-6 and TRBJ1-5; unclear D gene. CDR3 sequence: CASSLFSNQPQHF. CDR3 DNA: TGTGCCAGCAGCCTTTTTAGCAATCAGCCCCAGCATTTT.